Listed below are T cell receptor beta chains from one sample, sequenced in a study of regulatory T cells in long-lasting Graves disease. TCRdb re-called the multiplex PCR reads through MiXCR, storing one row per CDR3 protein. The sample holds 250,000 to 300,000 distinct CDR3 sequences, 22% seen once. The sequences come from peripheral blood mononuclear cells (PBMCs), collected when the disease was refractory, from a patient treated with antithyroid drugs. The receptors were gathered from a female donor with Graves disease. The CDR3 runs from the conserved cysteine through the conserved F or W. The D gene is left open where the match is weak. Size is stated for part of the rows, as once, few or many counts, or as a class when the clone is expanded.

d_call: TRBD1; v_call: TRBV5-4; j_call: TRBJ2-6; clone_size: few; cdr3_aa: CASSSYRGSAGANVLTF; cdr3_nt: TGTGCCAGCAGCTCATACAGGGGTTCGGCTGGGGCCAACGTCCTGACTTTC
d_call: NA; v_call: TRBV3-1; j_call: TRBJ1-4; clone_size: many; cdr3_aa: CASSQVGLVNEKLFF; cdr3_nt: TGTGCCAGCAGCCAAGTGGGTCTGGTTAATGAAAAACTGTTTTTT
d_call: TRBD1; v_call: TRBV28; j_call: TRBJ2-6; clone_size: many; cdr3_aa: CASSPSTGLSGANVLTF; cdr3_nt: TGTGCCAGCAGTCCGTCGACAGGGCTCTCTGGGGCCAACGTCCTGACTTTC
d_call: NA; v_call: TRBV6-2/TRBV6-3; j_call: TRBJ1-1; clone_size: few; cdr3_aa: CASSDQPSIRDTEAFF; cdr3_nt: TGTGCCAGCAGTGACCAGCCTTCTATAAGGGACACTGAAGCTTTCTTT
d_call: TRBD2; v_call: TRBV7-3; j_call: TRBJ2-7; clone_size: NA; cdr3_aa: CASSLNAGAGSKQYF; cdr3_nt: TGTGCCAGCAGCTTAAACGCGGGAGCCGGGTCCAAGCAGTACTTC
d_call: NA; v_call: TRBV18; j_call: TRBJ2-7; clone_size: NA; cdr3_aa: CASSPTRQGLAPGEQYF; cdr3_nt: TGTGCCAGCTCACCCACGAGGCAGGGCCTAGCCCCAGGCGAGCAGTACTTC
d_call: NA; v_call: TRBV4-3; j_call: TRBJ1-2; clone_size: few; cdr3_aa: CASSQGTAESYGYTF; cdr3_nt: TGCGCCAGCAGCCAAGGGACCGCTGAATCCTATGGCTACACCTTC
d_call: TRBD2; v_call: TRBV7-2; j_call: TRBJ2-7; clone_size: NA; cdr3_aa: CASSVGLVVYEQYF; cdr3_nt: TGTGCCAGCAGCGTGGGACTAGTAGTCTACGAGCAGTACTTC
d_call: NA; v_call: TRBV5-1; j_call: TRBJ2-2; clone_size: NA; cdr3_aa: CASSTGQLTGELFF; cdr3_nt: TGCGCCAGCAGCACCGGACAGCTCACCGGGGAGCTGTTTTTT
d_call: TRBD1; v_call: TRBV12-3/TRBV12-4; j_call: TRBJ2-2; clone_size: many; cdr3_aa: CASSPHGTGGDTGELFF; cdr3_nt: TGTGCCAGCAGCCCTCATGGGACAGGGGGTGACACCGGGGAGCTGTTTTTT
d_call: TRBD1; v_call: TRBV2; j_call: TRBJ2-7; clone_size: many; cdr3_aa: CASMVGQGAYEQYF; cdr3_nt: TGTGCCAGCATGGTTGGCCAGGGGGCCTACGAGCAGTACTTC
d_call: NA; v_call: TRBV20-1; j_call: TRBJ1-5; clone_size: few; cdr3_aa: CSVKQYYSNQPQHF; cdr3_nt: TGCAGTGTCAAGCAGTACTATAGCAATCAGCCCCAGCATTTT
d_call: TRBD2; v_call: TRBV6-5; j_call: TRBJ2-7; clone_size: many; cdr3_aa: CASSYLETSGTTYEQYF; cdr3_nt: TGTGCCAGCAGTTATCTGGAGACTAGCGGCACCACCTACGAGCAGTACTTC